A selection of T cell receptor beta chains follows, all from one sample in a study of shared clonotypes between healthy human individuals. Method: immunoSEQ multiplex PCR; TCRdb's copy keeps in-frame clones and lacks some. This table has hundreds of thousands of clones, 85% to 95% appearing once. The specimen sequenced was naive CD8+ T cells sorted from blood. All receptors derive from a woman aged 25 to 39 in good health. Both conserved end residues are part of each CDR3. D genes are given only for firm matches. Clone size appears in some rows only: once, few, many, or a class for an expanded clone.

TRBJ1-2	-	-	TRBV14	CASSQVPYTSYTF	TGTGCCAGCAGCCAAGTCCCCTATACTAGCTACACCTTC
TRBJ2-4	-	TRBD1	TRBV5-4	CASRQGQADIQYF	TGTGCCAGCAGACAGGGACAGGCCGACATTCAGTACTTC
TRBJ2-7	-	-	TRBV27	CASSFGGNAYEQYF	TGTGCCAGCAGTTTTGGCGGGAATGCCTACGAGCAGTACTTC
TRBJ1-5	-	-	TRBV19	CASSLPYSNQPQHF	TGTGCCAGTAGTCTACCCTATAGCAATCAGCCCCAGCATTTT
TRBJ1-2	-	-	TRBV29-1	CSVITDPNYGYTF	TGCAGCGTTATTACAGACCCGAACTATGGCTACACCTTC
TRBJ2-7	-	-	TRBV7-8	CASSLQGGQSYEQYF	TGTGCCAGCAGCCTCCAGGGGGGACAATCCTACGAGCAGTACTTC
TRBJ2-3	-	TRBD2	TRBV7-9	CASSTGTSGRDSAQYF	TGTGCCAGCAGCACCGGGACTAGCGGGAGGGATTCGGCGCAGTATTTT
TRBJ1-1	-	-	TRBV28	CASSLLGGATEAFF	TGTGCCAGCAGTTTATTAGGGGGGGCCACTGAAGCTTTCTTT
TRBJ2-7	-	TRBD2	TRBV5-5	CASSLGTSEYEQYF	TGTGCCAGCAGCTTAGGGACTAGCGAGTACGAGCAGTACTTC
TRBJ2-7	-	TRBD2	TRBV5-4	CASSVWTSGSYEQYF	TGTGCCAGCAGCGTATGGACTAGCGGCTCCTACGAGCAGTACTTC
TRBJ2-1	-	-	TRBV7-9	CASSSFSVSYNEQFF	TGTGCCAGCAGCTCATTTAGCGTGTCCTACAATGAGCAGTTCTTC
TRBJ2-3	-	TRBD2	TRBV28	CASSFLAGFSDTQYF	TGTGCCAGCAGCTTCCTAGCGGGATTCTCAGATACGCAGTATTTT
TRBJ1-1	-	TRBD1	TRBV28	CASSWDRAGNTEAFF	TGTGCCAGCAGTTGGGACAGGGCGGGGAACACTGAAGCTTTCTTT
TRBJ2-3	-	-	TRBV27	CASSSGGGTDTQYF	TGTGCCAGCAGTTCTGGGGGAGGCACAGATACGCAGTATTTT
TRBJ2-1	-	TRBD1	TRBV5-4	CASSPDRGSSGRRSDEQFF	TGTGCCAGCAGCCCCGACAGGGGGTCCAGCGGTCGGAGATCCGATGAGCAGTTCTTC
TRBJ2-7	-	TRBD1	TRBV5-1	CASSLVQGFDEQYF	TGCGCCAGCAGCTTGGTACAGGGGTTTGACGAGCAGTACTTC
TRBJ2-1	-	TRBD2	TRBV7-6	CASSYRTSGRIPSNEQFF	TGTGCCAGCAGCTACCGGACTAGCGGGAGGATACCGAGCAATGAGCAGTTCTTC
TRBJ2-3	-	-	TRBV25-1	CASSAVTRTQYF	TGTGCCAGCAGCGCCGTCACAAGGACGCAGTATTTT
TRBJ2-1	once	TRBD2	TRBV30	CAWSGSGRLDNEQFF	TGTGCCTGGAGTGGTAGCGGGAGGTTGGACAATGAGCAGTTCTTC